This T cell receptor (beta chain) was documented in a study of blood T cell repertoires in COVID-19. Sequencing was performed with immunoSEQ multiplex PCR; in TCRdb, only in-frame clones are kept and a portion is missing. Among about 240,000 clones listed, around 87% were seen once. CDR1 SGHRS and CDR2 YFSETQ come from the germline V gene. The CDR3 is 15 residues long. Trimming removed 0 bases at V and 0 bases at J, with 9 bases between. The V call is TRBV5-1, the J call TRBJ2-5; D is uncertain. The clonotype originates from a man aged 55 to 69 who had recovered from COVID-19. The sample was peripheral blood. The CDR3 DNA reads as TGCGCCAGCAGCTTGGTACGAGGTTACCAAGAGACCCAGTACTTC. Translation gives CASSLVRGYQETQYF.